This TCR beta chain is from a study of CD8 T cells in Susac syndrome. Looking at the study overall: At the time of blood draw, patients with Susac syndrome were therapy-naive, receiving corticosteroids, or receiving intravenous immunoglobulin alone. The study, taken as a whole, reports: In Susac syndrome, the CD4+ T cell repertoires did not show clonal expansion.

The CDR3 has 15 residues. Germline CDR1 is DFQATT and CDR2 is SNEGSKA (reference sequence). V dropped 0 bases and J dropped 6 bases, with 18 bases sitting between them. The authors reverse transcribed roughly 0.5 to 1 ug RNA with random hexamers. The TCR beta CDR3 was amplified by immunoSEQ multiplex PCR across 54 Vbeta, 13 Jbeta. TCRdb reanalysed the immunoSEQ multiplex PCR reads using MiXCR and keeps one entry per CDR3 protein. The profile covers roughly 200,000 distinct CDR3 sequences, with 85% to 95% appearing a single time and approximately 0.11% taken by the ten largest. Remarks on this clonotype: Its cognate antigen is unknown.

The TCR comes from a human donor with Susac syndrome. This sequence joins TRBV20-1 and TRBJ2-7; D is possibly TRBD1 or TRBD2 (5 bases each). Sequenced sample: CD4+ T cells from PBMCs. Here the CDR3 DNA reads TGCAGTGCTAGAGATCAACGAGGGGCGGCCCCCGAGCAGTACTTC. Translation gives CSARDQRGAAPEQYF.